Shown below are 27 T cell receptor beta chains from a single sample sequenced in a study of blood T cells in healthy people across ages. Using a J-beta primer mix together with a sample-barcoded 5' primer, a second PCR was run for about 6 to 12 cycles. Via MiXCR, TCRdb re-called the 5' RACE reads, giving one row per CDR3 protein. The data hold hundreds of thousands of distinct CDR3 sequences, with about a fifth observed a single time. The sequenced sample consisted of blood. The origin of the receptors is a man aged 65 to 79 in good health.

This clonotype has more than one count but fewer than ten. This chain uses TRBV9 with TRBJ2-1, with 12 bases lining up with TRBD2. CDR1 and CDR2 (germline): SGDLS, YYNGEE. V shed 2 bases, J shed 9 bases, and the junction held 15 bases outside the gene matches. CDR3 size: 18 residues. The CDR3 loop reads CASSVPLAGGPVNTEQFF. CDR3 sequence (DNA): TGTGCCAGCAGCGTGCCCCTAGCGGGGGGGCCCGTAAACACTGAGCAGTTCTTC. Complete variable domain (other parts from reference TRBV9 and TRBJ2-1): DSGVTQTPKHLITATGQRVTLRCSPRSGDLSVYWYQQSLDQGLQFLIQYYNGEERAKGNILERFSAQQFPDLHSELNLSSLELGDSALYFCASSVPLAGGPVNTEQFFGPGTRLTVL.

This chain links TRBV12-3 or TRBV12-4 with TRBJ1-1, with D perhaps TRBD1 (6 bases). V was pared by 5 bases and J by 9 bases, with 22 bases between. The CDR3 loop spans 15 amino acids. The CDR3 nucleotides read TGTGCCAGCAGTCCACAACCGGGACAAGTTCTTAAAGCTTTCTTT. Translation gives CASSPQPGQVLKAFF.

This clonotype appeared a few times. This chain connects TRBV6-4 to TRBJ2-5, with 8 nucleotides matching TRBD2. The J call may be in error: the DNA end matches TRBJ2-1 better. The length of the CDR3 is 16 residues. Per germline, CDR1 MRHNA and CDR2 SNTAGT. DNA for the CDR3: TGTGCCAGCAGTGACAGGGGCGGGAGGCGGATTTATGAGCAGTTCTTC. Residues: CASSDRGGRRIYEQFF.

The V and J genes are TRBV4-3 and TRBJ2-2; D unresolved. Germline CDR1 is LGHNA and CDR2 is YSLEER. There are 16 residues in the CDR3. Trimming cost V 0 bases and J 2 bases, with 10 bases left between them. CDR3 DNA sequence: TGCGCCAGCAGCCAAGATACCGGCAGCAACACCGGGGAGCTGTTTTTT. As protein: CASSQDTGSNTGELFF.

This chain connects TRBV20-1 to TRBJ1-1; D not resolved. CDR3 size: 14 residues. V shed 6 bases and J shed 0 bases, with 14 bases lying between them. The V gene's germline CDR1 is DFQATT and CDR2 SNEGSKA (reference sequence). CDR3 sequence reads: CSAPARVLNTEAFF. The CDR3 DNA reads TGCAGTGCCCCGGCCCGGGTTTTGAACACTGAAGCTTTCTTT.

This rearrangement joins TRBV20-1 to TRBJ2-5, with TRBD2 matching over 8 bases. The DNA end is a closer match to TRBJ2-1, so the J assignment may be wrong. CDR1 and CDR2 from the germline V gene are DFQATT and SNEGSKA (reference sequence). The CDR3 is made up of 12 amino acids. CDR3 DNA: TGCAGTGCTAGAGAAGCGGGGGACGAGCAGTTCTTC. Translated, it gives CSAREAGDEQFF.

The V call is TRBV20-1, the J call TRBJ1-4; D is uncertain. The length of the CDR3 is 13 residues. CDR1 is DFQATT and CDR2 is SNEGSKA in the germline V gene (reference sequence). V was cut by 1 base and J by 7 bases, with 10 bases left in between. The CDR3 region has the DNA TGCAGTGCTAGAGCGCCGGCATCTGAAAAACTGTTTTTT. Amino acid sequence: CSARAPASEKLFF.

V gene TRBV29-1 combines with J gene TRBJ1-2, with D hard to call. The length of the CDR3 is 13 residues. V was pared by 4 bases and J by 1 base, with 10 bases between. Germline values: CDR1 SQVTM, CDR2 ANQGSEA. The CDR3 coding sequence is TGCAGCGTTGGGAGGGTCGGTAACTATGGCTACACCTTC. Protein sequence: CSVGRVGNYGYTF.

This chain joins TRBV3-1 and TRBJ2-4; the match to TRBD2 covers 7 bases. Germline V gene data show CDR1 as LGHDT and CDR2 as YNNKEL (reference sequence). V shed 3 bases, J shed 6 bases, and the junction held 5 bases outside the gene matches. The CDR3 is 14 amino acids. The CDR3 here is CASSHSRGGNIQYF. The CDR3 bases are TGTGCCAGCAGCCATTCCCGCGGGGGAAACATTCAGTACTTC.

The CDR3 reads CASSAARRIETQYF. CDR3 sequence (DNA): TGTGCCAGCAGTGCAGCTAGGCGGATAGAGACCCAGTACTTC. This sequence joins TRBV2 and TRBJ2-5; D is undetermined. V was trimmed by 4 bases and J by 4 bases, leaving 13 bases between them. CDR3 length: 14 residues. The germline V gene has CDR1 SNHLY and CDR2 FYNNEI.

V is TRBV7-9 and J is TRBJ1-1; D ambiguous. The CDR3 extends over 12 amino acids. V dropped 5 bases and J dropped 10 bases, with 14 bases sitting between them. Germline V gives CDR1 SEHNR, CDR2 FQNEAQ (reference sequence). The CDR3 protein is CASSHGLRSAFF. CDR3 sequence (DNA): TGTGCCAGCAGCCACGGGTTGCGATCAGCTTTCTTT.

The chain uses TRBV29-1 and TRBJ2-1; D remains ambiguous. Trimming removed 4 bases from V and 10 bases from J, with 11 bases in between. The CDR3 length is 11 residues. Germline lookup yields CDR1 SQVTM and CDR2 ANQGSEA. Here the CDR3 DNA reads TGCAGCGTTGTAGTTCCCCCCGAGCAGTTCTTC. Its protein is CSVVVPPEQFF.

This clonotype was seen only a few times. The chain joins TRBV5-1 to TRBJ2-1, with D possibly matching TRBD1 (6 bases). The CDR3 length is 14 residues. Germline CDR1 is SGHRS and CDR2 is YFSETQ. The ends were cut back, 2 bases at V and 9 bases at J, with 15 bases in the middle. CDR3: CASSFSQGHGEQFF. CDR3 DNA sequence: TGCGCCAGCAGCTTTTCGCAGGGACACGGTGAGCAGTTCTTC.

A few counts support this clonotype. The chain joins TRBV20-1 to TRBJ2-3; TRBD2 might be the D (6 bases). The germline V gene has CDR1 DFQATT and CDR2 SNEGSKA (reference sequence). The V end was cut by 3 bases, the J end by 4 bases, with 8 bases between. This CDR3 region has 12 residues. In DNA form, the CDR3 reads TGCAGTGCTAGTGGCGGGGCAGATACGCAGTATTTT. This encodes CSASGGADTQYF.

The rearrangement links TRBV10-3 to TRBJ2-5; 10 bases agree with TRBD1. The J call may be faulty, since TRBJ2-7 better matches the DNA end. Per germline, CDR1 ENHRY and CDR2 SYGVKD. This CDR3 is 15 amino acids long. CDR3 loop: CAISDPGQGTDEQYF. The CDR3 DNA reads TGTGCCATCAGTGATCCGGGACAGGGGACTGACGAGCAGTACTTC.

A few counts support this clonotype. The V gene is TRBV20-1, the J gene TRBJ1-5; weak D call: TRBD1 (5 bases). Looked up from germline, CDR1 is DFQATT and CDR2 is SNEGSKA (reference sequence). The germline V and J ends were trimmed by 6 bases and 3 bases, with 18 bases remaining between them. This CDR3 contains 15 residues. The CDR3 DNA follows: TGCAGTGCCTCCCGGGACGCGCGAATCAATCAGCCCCAGCATTTT. It encodes CSASRDARINQPQHF.

This sequence joins TRBV6-5 and TRBJ1-2; D gene unclear. CDR3 size: 14 residues. The germline CDR1 and CDR2 sequences are MNHEY and SVGAGI. V dropped 4 bases and J dropped 7 bases, with 16 bases sitting between them. The CDR3 DNA follows: TGTGCCAGCAGTTCAGCCCGATGGGCAGTTGGCTACACCTTC. This codes for CASSSARWAVGYTF.

The chain joins TRBV28 to TRBJ2-1; 7 nucleotides agree with TRBD2. Germline assignment: CDR1 MDHEN and CDR2 SYDVKM. This CDR3 has 14 residues. V lost 3 bases to trimming and J lost 10 bases; unmatched junction nucleotides: 9. CDR3 nucleotide sequence: TGTGCCAGCAGTTTCGGGTGGGGGGGGACGGAGCAGTTCTTC. It yields the protein CASSFGWGGTEQFF.

In this sample, this clonotype turned up a few times. The V and J genes are TRBV28 and TRBJ1-1; 9 positions match TRBD1. Trimming at V came to 8 bases and at J to 5 bases, leaving 9 bases not matched to a gene. Germline V lookup: CDR1 MDHEN, CDR2 SYDVKM. This CDR3 contains 14 residues. For the CDR3, the DNA is TGTGCCAGCGCAAGGACAGGGGTGTGGACTGAAGCTTTCTTT. Its protein product is CASARTGVWTEAFF.

The chain uses TRBV7-8 and TRBJ1-4, with D maybe TRBD1 (6 bases). CDR1 and CDR2 from the germline V gene are SGHVS and FQNEAQ. The CDR3 contains 13 residues. The V end lost 6 bases, the J end lost 7 bases, and 12 bases lay between the germline ends. CDR3 residues: CASRTTGSEKLFF. As DNA, the CDR3 is TGTGCCAGCAGAACCACAGGGAGTGAAAAACTGTTTTTT.

This clonotype was counted many times. V usage is TRBV12-3 or TRBV12-4 and J usage is TRBJ1-4; no reliable D call. The CDR3 is 16 amino acids. V gave up 2 bases and J gave up 6 bases, with 16 bases separating them. CDR3 coding DNA: TGTGCCAGCAGTTTATATAGGACGGCGGAGGATGAAAAACTGTTTTTT. Amino acid sequence: CASSLYRTAEDEKLFF.

This clonotype was observed a handful of times. The V gene is TRBV2, the J gene TRBJ1-1; no clear D. The CDR3 covers 13 residues. Germline V gives CDR1 SNHLY, CDR2 FYNNEI. Trimming left V 7 bases short and J 2 bases short, with 11 bases between. CDR3 protein: CASKPGRNTEAFF. CDR3 nucleotides: TGTGCCAGCAAACCGGGCAGAAACACTGAAGCTTTCTTT.

The chain employs TRBV5-8 and TRBJ1-6; 7 nucleotides agree with TRBD1. V lost 6 bases, J lost 7 bases, and 7 bases stayed unmatched. There are 14 residues in the CDR3. Looked up from germline, CDR1 is SGHTS and CDR2 is YDEGEE. The CDR3 DNA reads TGTGCCAGCATCCGACAGGGCGGGAATTCACCCCTCCACTTT. Its protein is CASIRQGGNSPLHF.

V is TRBV7-8 and J is TRBJ2-2; 9 bases align to TRBD1. CDR1 and CDR2 (germline): SGHVS, FQNEAQ. Trimming at V came to 4 bases and at J to 5 bases, leaving 8 bases not matched to a gene. The CDR3 length is 16 residues. CDR3 residues: CASSSQTGGWTGELFF. CDR3 nucleotides: TGTGCCAGCAGCTCCCAGACAGGGGGATGGACCGGGGAGCTGTTTTTT.

This clonotype was counted only a few times. This rearrangement joins TRBV18 to TRBJ2-5; the D gene is possibly TRBD1 (7 bases). The end of the DNA is better explained by TRBJ2-7, so the J call may be wrong. The CDR3 is made up of 14 amino acids. Looked up from germline, CDR1 is KGHSH and CDR2 is LQKENI. The CDR3 loop is CASSPPTGTYEQYF. The CDR3 nucleotides read TGTGCCAGCTCACCTCCGACAGGGACTTACGAGCAGTACTTC.

This clonotype has more than one count but fewer than ten. CDR3 loop: CASSPGLGGTGELFF. CDR3 DNA sequence: TGCGCCAGCAGTCCGGGACTAGGTGGGACCGGGGAGCTGTTTTTT. The V call is TRBV5-1, the J call TRBJ2-2; 8 nucleotides agree with TRBD2. The trim removed 5 bases at V and 5 bases at J, leaving 8 bases unmatched. The length of the CDR3 is 15 residues. Germline V gene sequence: CDR1 SGHRS, CDR2 YFSETQ.

A note on this clonotype: One end of the junction fails to match germline, which may point to a read error. V is TRBV30 and J is TRBJ2-3; D remains unclear. Germline V CDR1 and CDR2: GTSNPN, SVGIG (reference sequence). This CDR3 comprises 13 residues. In DNA, the CDR3 is TGTGCCTCGAGTATAGGCTTTACGGATACGCAGTATTTT. It translates to CASSIGFTDTQYF.